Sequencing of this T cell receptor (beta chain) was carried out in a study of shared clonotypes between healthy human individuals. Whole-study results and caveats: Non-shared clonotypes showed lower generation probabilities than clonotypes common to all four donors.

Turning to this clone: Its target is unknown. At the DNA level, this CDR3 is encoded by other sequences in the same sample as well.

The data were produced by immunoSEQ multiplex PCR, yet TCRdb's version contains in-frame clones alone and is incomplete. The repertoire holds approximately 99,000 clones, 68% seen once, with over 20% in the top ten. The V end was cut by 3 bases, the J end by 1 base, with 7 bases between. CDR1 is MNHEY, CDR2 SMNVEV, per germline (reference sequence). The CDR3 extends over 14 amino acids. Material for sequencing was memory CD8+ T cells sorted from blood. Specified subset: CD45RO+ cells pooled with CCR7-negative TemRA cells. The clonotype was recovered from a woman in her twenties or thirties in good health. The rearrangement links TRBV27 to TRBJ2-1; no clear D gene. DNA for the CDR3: TGTGCCAGCAGTTTTAGTGGATCCTACAATGAGCAGTTCTTC. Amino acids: CASSFSGSYNEQFF.